This is a list of T cell receptor beta chains from one sample in a study of cytomegalovirus exposure and HLA in healthy donors. Data came from immunoSEQ multiplex PCR; TCRdb stores just in-frame clones and leaves some out. In the table there are 100,000 to 130,000 clones, approximately 80% of which are singletons. The material sequenced was PBMCs. Every receptor here comes from a male donor in good health and CMV-seronegative. The CDR3 runs from the conserved cysteine through the conserved F or W. The D gene is left open where the match is weak. Size is stated for part of the rows, as once, few or many counts, or as a class when the clone is expanded.

v_call: TRBV5-8
clone_size: -
j_call: TRBJ2-5
d_call: -
cdr3_aa: CASSPGWVRETQYF
cdr3_nt: TGTGCCAGCAGCCCGGGATGGGTTCGAGAGACCCAGTACTTC

v_call: TRBV6-1
clone_size: -
j_call: TRBJ1-2
d_call: -
cdr3_aa: CASFQSRGADYGYTF
cdr3_nt: TGTGCCAGCTTTCAGTCTCGGGGGGCCGACTATGGCTACACCTTC

v_call: TRBV2
clone_size: -
j_call: TRBJ1-6
d_call: -
cdr3_aa: CATQGVTYNSPLHF
cdr3_nt: TGTGCCACCCAGGGTGTCACCTATAATTCACCCCTCCACTTT

v_call: TRBV7-9
clone_size: -
j_call: TRBJ2-5
d_call: TRBD2
cdr3_aa: CASGRTSGTKETQYF
cdr3_nt: TGTGCCAGCGGGAGGACTAGCGGGACCAAAGAGACCCAGTACTTC

v_call: TRBV5-5
clone_size: few
j_call: TRBJ2-1
d_call: -
cdr3_aa: CASSLYYSSYNEQFF
cdr3_nt: TGTGCCAGCAGTTTGTACTATAGCTCCTACAATGAGCAGTTCTTC

v_call: TRBV21-1
clone_size: -
j_call: TRBJ2-3
d_call: -
cdr3_aa: CASSKGRGGGTDTQYF
cdr3_nt: TGTGCCAGCAGCAAAGGACGCGGGGGGGGCACAGATACGCAGTATTTT

v_call: TRBV6-1
clone_size: once
j_call: TRBJ2-7
d_call: TRBD2
cdr3_aa: CASSEGLAGDYEQYF
cdr3_nt: TGTGCCAGCAGTGAAGGACTAGCGGGTGACTACGAGCAGTACTTC

v_call: TRBV7-9
clone_size: -
j_call: TRBJ2-1
d_call: -
cdr3_aa: CASTGVVGDYNEQFF
cdr3_nt: TGTGCCAGCACTGGGGTGGTCGGGGATTACAATGAGCAGTTCTTC

v_call: TRBV18
clone_size: -
j_call: TRBJ1-1
d_call: TRBD1
cdr3_aa: CASSPRRDRVMNTEAFF
cdr3_nt: TGTGCCAGCTCACCGCGAAGGGACAGGGTTATGAACACTGAAGCTTTCTTT

v_call: TRBV7-6
clone_size: -
j_call: TRBJ1-1
d_call: TRBD1
cdr3_aa: CASSRGTGALGNTEAFF
cdr3_nt: TGTGCCAGCAGCCGGGGGACAGGGGCCTTGGGGAACACTGAAGCTTTCTTT

v_call: TRBV5-5
clone_size: few
j_call: TRBJ2-1
d_call: TRBD2
cdr3_aa: CASSILAGVENEQFF
cdr3_nt: TGTGCCAGCAGTATCCTAGCGGGAGTGGAAAATGAGCAGTTCTTC

v_call: TRBV5-1
clone_size: -
j_call: TRBJ2-3
d_call: -
cdr3_aa: CASSLGDFASTDTQYF
cdr3_nt: TGCGCCAGCAGCTTGGGGGACTTCGCTAGCACAGATACGCAGTATTTT

v_call: TRBV2
clone_size: -
j_call: TRBJ2-5
d_call: -
cdr3_aa: CASRPTVSETQYF
cdr3_nt: TGTGCCAGCAGGCCGACAGTTTCGGAGACCCAGTACTTC

v_call: TRBV19
clone_size: -
j_call: TRBJ2-7
d_call: -
cdr3_aa: CASKTGVDTYEQYF
cdr3_nt: TGTGCCAGTAAAACGGGGGTGGACACCTACGAGCAGTACTTC

v_call: TRBV29-1
clone_size: -
j_call: TRBJ2-7
d_call: TRBD2
cdr3_aa: CSAPKEGLADSYEQYF
cdr3_nt: TGCAGCGCCCCAAAAGAAGGACTAGCGGACTCCTACGAGCAGTACTTC

v_call: TRBV28
clone_size: few
j_call: TRBJ1-2
d_call: -
cdr3_aa: CASSGTGTGYTF
cdr3_nt: TGTGCCAGCAGTGGAACAGGGACTGGCTACACCTTC